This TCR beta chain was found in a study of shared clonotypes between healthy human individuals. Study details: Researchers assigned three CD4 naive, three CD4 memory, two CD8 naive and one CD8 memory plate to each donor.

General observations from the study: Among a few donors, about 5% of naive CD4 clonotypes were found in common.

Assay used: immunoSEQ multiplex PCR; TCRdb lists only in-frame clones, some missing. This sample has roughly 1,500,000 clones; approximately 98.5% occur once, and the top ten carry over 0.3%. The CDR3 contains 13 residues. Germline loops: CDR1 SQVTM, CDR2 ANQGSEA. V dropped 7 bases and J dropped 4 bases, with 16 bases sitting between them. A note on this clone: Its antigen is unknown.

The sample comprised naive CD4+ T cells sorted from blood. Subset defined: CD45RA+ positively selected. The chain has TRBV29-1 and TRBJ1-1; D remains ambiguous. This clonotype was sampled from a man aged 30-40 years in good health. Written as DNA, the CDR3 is TGCAGCGCACTCTATCGGTTGGGCACTGAAGCTTTCTTT. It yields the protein CSALYRLGTEAFF.